This TCR beta chain originates from a study of T cell responses to AZD1222 COVID-19 vaccine. Study-level results: Baseline seropositives among AZD1222 recipients totaled only five to seven. The donor cohort was predominantly white British with a female majority, and clonal diversity may have been underestimated.

Comments on this clone: As yet, its antigen is unknown.

TCRdb's copy holds only in-frame clones and misses some; the assay was immunoSEQ multiplex PCR. The table shows approximately 140,000 clones, with approximately 90% occurring only once. Trimming removed 0 bases from V and 3 bases from J, with 15 bases in between. The CDR3 runs 17 residues. Germline CDR1 is ENHRY and CDR2 is SYGVKD. The rearrangement links TRBV10-3 to TRBJ2-1; D is perhaps TRBD2 (6 bases). Sample: peripheral blood, taken on day 0 of AZD1222 vaccination. The sequence came from an adult in good health. DNA for the CDR3: TGTGCCATCAGTGAGTCGCGGGACCCTAAAAGCTACAATGAGCAGTTCTTC. Encoded protein: CAISESRDPKSYNEQFF.